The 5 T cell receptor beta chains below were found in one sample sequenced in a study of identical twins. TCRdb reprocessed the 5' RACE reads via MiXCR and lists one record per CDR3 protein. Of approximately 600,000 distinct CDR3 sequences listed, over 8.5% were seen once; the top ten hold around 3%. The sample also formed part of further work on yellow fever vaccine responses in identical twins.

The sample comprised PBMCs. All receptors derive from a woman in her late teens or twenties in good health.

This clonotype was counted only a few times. CDR3 DNA: TGTGCCAGCAGCTTTTTCCTAGCTTCTGGTGCAGATACGCAGTATTTT. Translating gives CASSFFLASGADTQYF. The chain is built from TRBV7-2 and TRBJ2-3; tentative D call: TRBD2 (5 bases). The ends were cut back, 3 bases at V and 4 bases at J, with 17 bases in the middle. CDR1 and CDR2 from the germline V gene are SGHTA and FQGNSA. The length of the CDR3 is 16 residues.

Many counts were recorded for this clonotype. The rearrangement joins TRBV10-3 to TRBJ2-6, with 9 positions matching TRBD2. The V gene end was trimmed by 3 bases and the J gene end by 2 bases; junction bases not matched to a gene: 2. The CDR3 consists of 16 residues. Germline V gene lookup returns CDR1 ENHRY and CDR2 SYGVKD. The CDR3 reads CAISDGGRAGANVLTF. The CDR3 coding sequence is TGTGCCATCAGTGACGGCGGGAGGGCTGGGGCCAACGTCCTGACTTTC.

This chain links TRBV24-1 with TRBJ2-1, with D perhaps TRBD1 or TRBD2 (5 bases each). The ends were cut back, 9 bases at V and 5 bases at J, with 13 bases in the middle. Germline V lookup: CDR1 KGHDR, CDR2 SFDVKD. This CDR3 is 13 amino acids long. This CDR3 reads CATSYRDDNEQFF. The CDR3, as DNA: TGTGCCACCTCTTACCGGGACGACAATGAGCAGTTCTTC.

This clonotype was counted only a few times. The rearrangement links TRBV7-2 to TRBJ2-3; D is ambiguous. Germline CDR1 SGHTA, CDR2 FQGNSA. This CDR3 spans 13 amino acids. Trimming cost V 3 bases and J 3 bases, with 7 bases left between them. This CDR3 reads CASSFFRTDTQYF. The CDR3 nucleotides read TGTGCCAGCAGCTTTTTCCGAACAGATACGCAGTATTTT.

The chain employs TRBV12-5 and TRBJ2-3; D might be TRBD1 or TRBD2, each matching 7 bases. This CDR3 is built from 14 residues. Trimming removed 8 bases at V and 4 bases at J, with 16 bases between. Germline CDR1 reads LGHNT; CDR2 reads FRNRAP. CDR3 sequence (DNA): TGTGCTAGTTTGCAGGGGGGGCTTTCAGATACGCAGTATTTT. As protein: CASLQGGLSDTQYF.